The 32 T cell receptor beta chains below come from one sample, sequenced in a study of a mutant IDH1 vaccine in newly diagnosed glioma. Some clones are missing from TCRdb's copy, which holds only in-frame ones; the method was immunoSEQ multiplex PCR. This table has 41,000 or so clones, over 75% appearing once. Time point defined: week 35, safety follow-up. Vaccination comprised doses that each held 300 ug of mutant IDH1 20-mer peptide, plus topical imiquimod. Their antigens are not known. The sample was PBMCs, taken from a glioma patient whose treatment included an IDH1 peptide vaccine. These receptors came from a man aged 35-49 years with glioma.

The V and J genes are TRBV4-1 and TRBJ1-2; 7 positions agree with TRBD1. The ends lost 0 bases at V and 3 bases at J; junction bases unmatched: 1. This CDR3 region has 14 residues. Germline lookup yields CDR1 MGHRA and CDR2 YSYEKL. The CDR3 DNA is TGCGCCAGCAGCCAAGAGGGACAGTACTATGGCTACACCTTC. Translated: CASSQEGQYYGYTF.

The chain employs TRBV4-1 and TRBJ2-3; 7 positions agree with TRBD2. The CDR3 has 16 residues. V was pared by 4 bases and J by 3 bases, with 10 bases of the junction left unmatched. Germline V lookup: CDR1 MGHRA, CDR2 YSYEKL. The CDR3 coding sequence is TGCGCCAGCAGCCGCCTCCCGGCTAGCGGAACAGATACGCAGTATTTT. This translates into CASSRLPASGTDTQYF.

CDR3 sequence (DNA): TGTGCCAGCATCATAAGGGGATCTATTGGCTCTTATGGCTACACCTTC. It translates to CASIIRGSIGSYGYTF. This chain links TRBV28 with TRBJ1-2; tentative D call: TRBD1 (5 bases). V shed 7 bases and J shed 5 bases, with 23 bases lying between them. Germline assignment: CDR1 MDHEN and CDR2 SYDVKM. The CDR3 is made up of 16 amino acids.

The genes are TRBV6-5 and TRBJ1-5; the match to TRBD1 covers 9 bases. After removal of 4 bases from V and 0 bases from J, the junction contained 1 base not matched to a gene. The CDR3 spans 15 residues. Germline lookup yields CDR1 MNHEY and CDR2 SVGAGI. The CDR3 bases are TGTGCCAGCAGTTGGACAGGGGATAGCAATCAGCCCCAGCATTTT. Translation: CASSWTGDSNQPQHF.

This CDR3 is CASSLGAATSTDTQYF. CDR3 DNA sequence: TGTGCCAGCAGCTTGGGGGCAGCGACTAGCACAGATACGCAGTATTTT. The chain is built from TRBV5-6 and TRBJ2-3; the D is unclear. Germline assignment: CDR1 SGHDT and CDR2 YYEEEE. Deletions cut 0 bases from V and 0 bases from J, with 11 bases between. The CDR3 spans 16 residues.

The chain employs TRBV14 and TRBJ2-7; 8 bases map to TRBD2. CDR1 and CDR2 (germline): SGHDN, FVKESK. CDR3 length equals 16 residues. The junction had 10 bases not matched to a gene; V was cut back by 0 bases and J by 6 bases. CDR3 in amino acids: CASSQDRAGGRSEQYV. CDR3 DNA sequence: TGTGCCAGCAGCCAAGATCGGGCGGGGGGCCGAAGCGAGCAGTACGTC.

The chain has TRBV18 and TRBJ2-7; perhaps TRBD1 as D (5 bases). The CDR3 runs to 16 residues. Trimming shortened V by 2 bases and J by 7 bases, and 21 bases separated the two germline ends. In germline, CDR1 is KGHSH, CDR2 LQKENI. The CDR3 sequence is CASSPSGAVSTREQYF. DNA for the CDR3: TGTGCCAGCTCACCAAGTGGGGCAGTTTCGACGAGGGAGCAGTACTTC.

The V and J genes are TRBV4-2 and TRBJ2-3; 10 nucleotides match TRBD1. Per germline, CDR1 LGHNA and CDR2 YNFKEQ. The V and J ends lost 1 base and 5 bases, in that order; junction bases with no gene match: 0. The CDR3 loop spans 14 amino acids. The chain's CDR3 is CASSQGTGGDTQYF. CDR3 DNA: TGTGCCAGCAGCCAAGGGACAGGGGGAGATACGCAGTATTTT.

The chain has TRBV9 and TRBJ1-2; D is unresolved. Trimming stripped 4 bases from V and 5 bases from J, with 15 bases between. From germline, CDR1 is SGDLS and CDR2 YYNGEE. The CDR3 runs to 14 residues. CDR3 DNA: TGTGCCAGCAGCACACACGGCGACCAATATGGCTACACCTTC. Amino acids: CASSTHGDQYGYTF.

The rearrangement links TRBV19 to TRBJ2-2, with 8 bases fitting TRBD1. This CDR3 has 15 amino acids. Trimming at V came to 3 bases and at J to 6 bases, leaving 6 bases not matched to a gene. The V gene's germline CDR1 is LNHDA and CDR2 SQIVND (reference sequence). CDR3 DNA: TGTGCCAGTAGTATCGTCAAACAGGGGGCCGGGGAGCTGTTTTTT. Residues: CASSIVKQGAGELFF.

V gene TRBV14 combines with J gene TRBJ2-5, with D perhaps matching TRBD2 (6 bases). V lost 2 bases to trimming and J lost 4 bases, with 14 bases between them. CDR3 length equals 15 residues. Germline values: CDR1 SGHDN, CDR2 FVKESK. CDR3 DNA: TGTGCCAGCAGCCAATCACTAGCAGGCGGAGAGACCCAGTACTTC. Translating it yields CASSQSLAGGETQYF.

The rearrangement joins TRBV27 to TRBJ1-2, with D unclear. Trimming stripped 4 bases from V and 4 bases from J, with 13 bases between. This CDR3 is built from 14 residues. Germline values: CDR1 MNHEY, CDR2 SMNVEV (reference sequence). In DNA form, the CDR3 reads TGTGCCAGCAGTTCCGCAGCTCCGGTCTATGGCTACACCTTC. Amino acids: CASSSAAPVYGYTF.

CDR3 in amino acids: CASSLEQGVEKLFF. The CDR3, as DNA: TGTGCCAGCAGCTTGGAACAGGGGGTTGAAAAACTGTTTTTT. The chain joins TRBV5-5 to TRBJ1-4; 8 bases are a match to TRBD1. The germline V gene has CDR1 SGHKS and CDR2 YYEKEE (reference sequence). The length of the CDR3 is 14 residues. J gave up 7 bases and V 0 bases, and 2 bases lay outside the gene matches.

This clone was seen a single time. The rearrangement links TRBV28 to TRBJ2-3, with D perhaps given as TRBD1 or TRBD2 (6 bases each). The V end lost 10 bases, the J end lost 1 base, and 15 bases lay between the germline ends. The CDR3 contains 14 residues. Germline values: CDR1 MDHEN, CDR2 SYDVKM. CDR3 amino acids: CATRGGLGTDTQYF. The CDR3, as DNA: TGTGCCACCAGAGGGGGGTTGGGCACAGATACGCAGTATTTT.

J is TRBJ1-6 and V is TRBV30; the match to TRBD1 covers 7 bases. CDR3 size: 15 residues. The germline V gene encodes CDR1 GTSNPN and CDR2 SVGIG (reference sequence). The ends lost 7 bases at V and 9 bases at J; junction bases unmatched: 15. The CDR3 DNA sequence: TGTGCCTCGAAACCGTACCGGGACAGATTTTCACCCCTCCACTTT. Protein sequence: CASKPYRDRFSPLHF.

The rearrangement links TRBV7-3 to TRBJ2-3; D remains unclear. Germline loops: CDR1 SGHTA, CDR2 FQGTGA. With 2 bases removed from V and 4 bases from J, the gap between germline ends came to 1 base. CDR3 length: 11 residues. CDR3 amino acids: CASSLSDTQYF. CDR3 coding DNA: TGTGCCAGCAGCTTATCAGATACGCAGTATTTT.

The chain recombines TRBV21-1 with TRBJ1-5; the table's D call, TRBD1, was not checked against the DNA. TRBV21-1 is noted as a pseudogene. CDR3 length: 16 residues. CDR3 residues: CASSSQDLRSNQPQHF. The CDR3 coding sequence is TGTGCCAGCAGCTCACAGGATTTAAGGAGCAATCAGCCCCAGCATTTT.

This rearrangement joins TRBV5-1 to TRBJ1-2; no clear D. The length of the CDR3 is 13 residues. V was shortened by 0 bases and J by 7 bases, with 10 bases between the two germline ends. Germline V lookup: CDR1 SGHRS, CDR2 YFSETQ. CDR3 sequence: CASSLEARSGYTF. The CDR3 region has the DNA TGCGCCAGCAGCTTGGAAGCCAGGAGTGGCTACACCTTC.

This sequence joins TRBV5-4 and TRBJ2-3; D remains unclear. Between the trimmed V and J ends, which lost 4 bases and 2 bases, there was a span of 17 bases. CDR1 is SGHNT, CDR2 YYREEE, per germline (reference sequence). This CDR3 is built from 16 residues. In nucleotides, the CDR3 is TGTGCCAGCAGCCCCCCGAACACCCGGTCCACAGATACGCAGTATTTT. Amino acid sequence: CASSPPNTRSTDTQYF.

The chain combines TRBV7-2 with TRBJ2-7; TRBD2 agrees at 7 bases. V was clipped by 3 bases and J by 2 bases; unmatched bases: 4. Per germline, CDR1 SGHTA and CDR2 FQGNSA. This CDR3 has 14 residues. CDR3 loop: CASSLASGTYEQYF. CDR3 DNA sequence: TGTGCCAGCAGCTTGGCTAGCGGAACCTACGAGCAGTACTTC.

The CDR3 bases are TGTGCCAGCAGCTTGGACAGGGGGCAAATCTATGGCTACACCTTC. Amino acids: CASSLDRGQIYGYTF. This chain joins TRBV7-2 and TRBJ1-2; TRBD1 agrees at 11 bases. Germline V gene sequence: CDR1 SGHTA, CDR2 FQGNSA. CDR3 length equals 15 residues. With 3 bases clipped from V and 4 bases from J, the junction kept 4 bases outside the gene matches.

The rearrangement uses TRBV16 and TRBJ1-5; D not certain. The CDR3 is 17 amino acids. Germline values: CDR1 KGHSY, CDR2 FQNENV. Trimming cost V 0 bases and J 2 bases, with 14 bases left between them. The CDR3 here is CASSQSRTSGGNQPQHF. DNA of the CDR3: TGTGCCAGCAGCCAATCTCGAACTTCGGGTGGCAATCAGCCCCAGCATTTT.

The chain links TRBV4-1 to TRBJ1-1; 7 bases match TRBD1. There are 13 residues in the CDR3. V lost 3 bases to trimming and J lost 5 bases; unmatched junction nucleotides: 3. Germline V gene data show CDR1 as MGHRA and CDR2 as YSYEKL. The CDR3 region is CASSHQTGTEAFF. In nucleotides, the CDR3 is TGCGCCAGCAGCCACCAGACAGGGACTGAAGCTTTCTTT.

The chain has TRBV27 and TRBJ2-1, with TRBD2 identical over 13 bases. After removal of 5 bases from V and 1 base from J, the junction contained 8 bases not matched to a gene. The CDR3 totals 18 residues. Germline V gene lookup returns CDR1 MNHEY and CDR2 SMNVEV (reference sequence). The CDR3 reads CASSLDKLAGGSYNEQFF. The CDR3 DNA is TGTGCCAGCAGTCTAGATAAACTAGCGGGAGGGTCCTACAATGAGCAGTTCTTC.

V usage is TRBV28 and J usage is TRBJ1-2, with D possibly matching TRBD1 (6 bases). V was cut by 6 bases and J by 5 bases, with 10 bases left in between. This CDR3 has 12 amino acids. CDR1 is MDHEN and CDR2 is SYDVKM in the germline V gene. The DNA for the CDR3 is TGTGCCAGCAGGCGAACAGGGTATGGCTACACCTTC. It encodes CASRRTGYGYTF.

The V gene is TRBV5-1, the J gene TRBJ2-3; D may be TRBD1 (5 bases). Germline V gene data show CDR1 as SGHRS and CDR2 as YFSETQ. V was clipped by 0 bases and J by 7 bases, with 15 bases between them. This CDR3 is built from 15 residues. The CDR3 loop reads CASSLESQGRNTQYF. The DNA for the CDR3 is TGCGCCAGCAGCTTGGAATCCCAGGGAAGGAATACGCAGTATTTT.

The sample holds a few counts of this clone. The gene calls are TRBV19 and TRBJ1-2; 10 bases map to TRBD1. V dropped 4 bases and J dropped 0; count of bases not matched to a gene: 17. Germline V gene data show CDR1 as LNHDA and CDR2 as SQIVND (reference sequence). The CDR3 length is 20 residues. The CDR3 reads CASSTGGTGAKGLTNYGYTF. DNA for the CDR3: TGTGCCAGTAGTACGGGTGGGACAGGGGCCAAAGGACTGACTAACTATGGCTACACCTTC.

V and J are TRBV4-1 and TRBJ1-5; D is unclear. The CDR3 length is 14 residues. The ends were cut back, 4 bases at V and 0 bases at J, with 7 bases in the middle. Germline V gene data show CDR1 as MGHRA and CDR2 as YSYEKL. In nucleotides, the CDR3 is TGCGCCAGCAGCCGCCAATATAGCAATCAGCCCCAGCATTTT. It codes for CASSRQYSNQPQHF.

The chain uses TRBV10-3 and TRBJ2-3; D uncertain. The CDR3 totals 12 residues. Trimming stripped 3 bases from V and 6 bases from J, with 7 bases between. CDR1 and CDR2 (germline): ENHRY, SYGVKD. The CDR3 bases are TGTGCCATCAGTGAAGGGTATGATACGCAGTATTTT. Its translation: CAISEGYDTQYF.

This chain uses TRBV5-5 with TRBJ2-2, with 7 nucleotides matching TRBD2. With 4 bases clipped from V and 6 bases from J, the junction kept 6 bases outside the gene matches. The CDR3 is made up of 14 amino acids. Germline CDR1 SGHKS, CDR2 YYEKEE (reference sequence). The CDR3 region has the DNA TGTGCCAGCAGCCTCCGACTAGCAGCCGGGGAGCTGTTTTTT. This translates into CASSLRLAAGELFF.

The chain is built from TRBV19 and TRBJ2-4, with D maybe TRBD2 (6 bases). This CDR3 has 18 amino acids. V lost 1 base and J 1 base, leaving 17 bases between the germline ends. Germline CDR1 LNHDA, CDR2 SQIVND (reference sequence). The CDR3 protein is CASSIGGRSDSAKNIQYF. In nucleotides, the CDR3 is TGTGCCAGTAGTATAGGGGGGAGGTCGGACTCGGCCAAAAACATTCAGTACTTC.

The chain has TRBV30 and TRBJ1-5, with 7 bases aligning to TRBD1. CDR3 length equals 13 residues. Per the germline V gene, CDR1 is GTSNPN and CDR2 is SVGIG (reference sequence). V was pared by 0 bases and J by 9 bases, with 5 bases of the junction left unmatched. The DNA for the CDR3 is TGTGCCTGGAGTGTAAAGGGGGCCGGGCCCCAGCATTTT. It is translated as CAWSVKGAGPQHF.